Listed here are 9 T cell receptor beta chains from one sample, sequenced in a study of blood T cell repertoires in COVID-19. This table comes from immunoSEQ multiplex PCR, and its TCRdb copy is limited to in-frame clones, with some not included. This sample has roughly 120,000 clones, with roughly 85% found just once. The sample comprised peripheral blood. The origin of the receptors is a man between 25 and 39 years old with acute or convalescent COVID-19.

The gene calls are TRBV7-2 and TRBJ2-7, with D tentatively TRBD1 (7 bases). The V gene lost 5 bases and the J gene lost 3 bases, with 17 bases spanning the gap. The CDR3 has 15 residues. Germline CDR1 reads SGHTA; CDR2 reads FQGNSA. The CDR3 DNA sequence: TGTGCCAGCAGCCATTCAGGGGGGACCGGCTACGAGCAGTACTTC. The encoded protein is CASSHSGGTGYEQYF.

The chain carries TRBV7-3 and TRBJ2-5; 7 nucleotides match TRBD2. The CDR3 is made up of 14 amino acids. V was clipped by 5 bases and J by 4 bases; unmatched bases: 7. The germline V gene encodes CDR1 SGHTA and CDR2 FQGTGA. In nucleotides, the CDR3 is TGTGCCAGCAGCCATGGACTAGAAGGAGAGACCCAGTACTTC. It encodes CASSHGLEGETQYF.

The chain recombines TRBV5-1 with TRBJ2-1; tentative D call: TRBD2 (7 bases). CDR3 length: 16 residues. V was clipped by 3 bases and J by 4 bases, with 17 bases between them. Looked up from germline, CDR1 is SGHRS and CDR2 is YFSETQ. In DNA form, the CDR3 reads TGCGCCAGCAGCTACTCCGGAGGGGGGGATTACAATGAGCAGTTCTTC. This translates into CASSYSGGGDYNEQFF.

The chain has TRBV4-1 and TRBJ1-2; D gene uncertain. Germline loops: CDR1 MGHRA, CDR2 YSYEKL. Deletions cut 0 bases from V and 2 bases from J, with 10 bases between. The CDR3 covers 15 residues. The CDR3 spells CASSQDDRENYGYTF. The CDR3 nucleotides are TGCGCCAGCAGCCAAGATGATAGGGAGAACTATGGCTACACCTTC.

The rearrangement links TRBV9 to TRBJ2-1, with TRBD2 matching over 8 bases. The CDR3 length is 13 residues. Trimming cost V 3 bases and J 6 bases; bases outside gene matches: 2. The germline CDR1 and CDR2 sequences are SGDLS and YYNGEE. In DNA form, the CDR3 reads TGTGCCAGCAGCGCTGGGACTAGCAATGAGCAGTTCTTC. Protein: CASSAGTSNEQFF.

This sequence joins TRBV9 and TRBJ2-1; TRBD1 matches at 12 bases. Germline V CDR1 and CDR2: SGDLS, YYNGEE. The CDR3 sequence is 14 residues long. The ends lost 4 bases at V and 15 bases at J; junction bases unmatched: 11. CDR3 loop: CASSTGTGGATPFF. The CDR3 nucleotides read TGTGCCAGCAGCACCGGGACAGGGGGCGCGACGCCGTTCTTC.

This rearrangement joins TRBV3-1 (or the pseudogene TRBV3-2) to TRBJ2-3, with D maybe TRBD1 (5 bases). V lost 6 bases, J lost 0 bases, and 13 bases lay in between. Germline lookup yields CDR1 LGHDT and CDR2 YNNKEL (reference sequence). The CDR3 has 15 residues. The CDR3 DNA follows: TGTGCCAGCAGTTCCCGCGGACATAGCACAGATACGCAGTATTTT. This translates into CASSSRGHSTDTQYF.

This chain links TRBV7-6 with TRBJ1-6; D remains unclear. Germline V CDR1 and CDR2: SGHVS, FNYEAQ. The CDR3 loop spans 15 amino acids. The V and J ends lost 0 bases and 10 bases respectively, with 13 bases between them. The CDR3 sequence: CASSLARGSGSPLHF. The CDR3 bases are TGTGCCAGCAGCTTAGCGCGGGGAAGTGGATCACCCCTCCACTTT. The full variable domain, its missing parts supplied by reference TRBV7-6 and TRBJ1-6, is GAGVSQSPRYKVTKRGQDVALRCDPISGHVSLYWYRQALGQGPEFLTYFNYEAQQDKSGLPNDRFSAERPEGSISTLTIQRTEQRDSAMYRCASSLARGSGSPLHFGNGTRLTVT.

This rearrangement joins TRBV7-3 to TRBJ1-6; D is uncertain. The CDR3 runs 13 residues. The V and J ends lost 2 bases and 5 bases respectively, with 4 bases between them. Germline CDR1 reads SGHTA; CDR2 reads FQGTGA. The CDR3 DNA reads TGTGCCAGCAGCTTACATGATAATTCACCCCTCCACTTT. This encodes CASSLHDNSPLHF.